In its sample, the clone carrying this T cell receptor beta chain was seen a few times. The antigen remains undetermined. The J segment lost 5 bases and the V segment lost 10 bases, leaving 5 bases of the junction unmatched. CDR1 WSHSY and CDR2 SAAADI come from the germline V gene. The length of the CDR3 is 12 residues. The data are from a study of T cell repertoires in cytomegalovirus infection. Study-level points and caveats: Dominant in the ex vivo response were TCR beta clonotypes restricted by HLA-C and specific for CMV.

TCRdb reprocessed the reads with MiXCR, giving one entry per CDR3 protein. The sample yields about 900,000 distinct CDR3 sequences, roughly 31% seen once. This specimen was cultured CD8+ T cells from PBMCs, taken from culture after CMV antigen stimulation. This receptor was identified in a human donor in good health (CMV status not recorded). Some clones in this sample may be carry-over from other donors' samples. V and J are TRBV10-2 and TRBJ1-2, with 9 bases matching TRBD1. The CDR3 is CAIGGTGYGYTF. CDR3 nucleotides: TGCGCCATCGGAGGGACAGGGTATGGCTACACCTTC.